The 23 T cell receptor beta chains below all came from one sample that was sequenced in a study of patients and donors after allogeneic stem cell transplantation. MiXCR, applied by TCRdb to the RT-PCR reads, yields one record per CDR3 protein. The repertoire holds roughly 940,000 distinct CDR3 sequences, with roughly 18% as singletons. The sample consisted of blood, either unsorted or a sorted T cell fraction (not recorded which). All receptors derive from a human donor who was either an allogeneic HSCT recipient or a stem cell or donor lymphocyte infusion donor (not recorded which). It is not recorded whose cells these are; they may come from a transplant donor.

The J gene is TRBJ1-2, the V gene TRBV10-3; 8 bases line up with TRBD1. Germline V gene lookup returns CDR1 ENHRY and CDR2 SYGVKD. V lost 6 bases to trimming and J lost 7 bases; unmatched junction nucleotides: 4. The CDR3 runs 12 residues. CDR3 bases: TGTGCCATCAGCGCTGACAGGGGTGGCTACACCTTC. Translated, it gives CAISADRGGYTF.

This clonotype was detected only a few times. The chain combines TRBV4-2 with TRBJ2-7, with no clear D. Germline V gives CDR1 LGHNA, CDR2 YNFKEQ. V was shortened by 4 bases and J by 7 bases, with 8 bases between the two germline ends. This CDR3 has 11 residues. The CDR3 coding sequence is TGTGCCAGCAGCCCACGATGGGAGCAGTACTTC. Protein: CASSPRWEQYF.

This clonotype was observed a few times. The J gene is TRBJ2-7, the V gene TRBV10-3; TRBD1 matches at 7 bases. This CDR3 has 16 amino acids. The V gene end was trimmed by 6 bases and the J gene end by 1 base; junction bases not matched to a gene: 12. Germline loops: CDR1 ENHRY, CDR2 SYGVKD. The CDR3 DNA reads TGTGCCATCAGCGGAACCGGGACAGTTATATCCTACGAGCAGTACTTC. It yields the protein CAISGTGTVISYEQYF.

This clonotype was picked up a small number of times. The V and J genes are TRBV29-1 and TRBJ1-2, with D uncertain. The CDR3 has 12 amino acids. The germline V gene has CDR1 SQVTM and CDR2 ANQGSEA. Trimming took 3 bases from V and 10 from J, leaving 15 bases between them. The CDR3 bases are TGCAGCGTTGATCTTCCAACAAGGGTCTACACCTTC. Amino acids: CSVDLPTRVYTF.

The sample holds a few counts of this clonotype. The chain uses TRBV6-1 and TRBJ2-7; D is undetermined. Trimming took 6 bases from V and 1 from J, leaving 13 bases between them. Germline V CDR1 and CDR2: MNHNS, SASEGT. CDR3 length: 14 amino acids. The CDR3 region has the DNA TGTGCCAGCAGCCCCGGGCAGTATTCCTACGAGCAGTACTTC. It encodes CASSPGQYSYEQYF.

This clonotype was found a few times. This chain joins TRBV4-1 and TRBJ1-4; tentatively, D is TRBD1 (5 bases). CDR3 length equals 14 residues. The ends were cut back, 2 bases at V and 10 bases at J, with 14 bases in the middle. The V gene's germline CDR1 is MGHRA and CDR2 YSYEKL. The CDR3 nucleotides read TGCGCCAGCAGCCAAAATCGGGGGGTGCGAAAACTGTTTTTT. Protein sequence: CASSQNRGVRKLFF.

There are a few counts of this clonotype. The chain employs TRBV2 and TRBJ1-2; TRBD1 aligns across 7 bases. This CDR3 comprises 14 residues. The ends lost 7 bases at V and 1 base at J; junction bases unmatched: 6. The germline V gene has CDR1 SNHLY and CDR2 FYNNEI. CDR3 sequence reads: CASNRPGGNYGYTF. DNA for the CDR3: TGTGCCAGCAACCGGCCAGGGGGTAACTATGGCTACACCTTC.

The rearrangement uses TRBV5-4 and TRBJ2-7; 7 positions match TRBD1. This CDR3 has 15 residues. Trimming at V came to 0 bases and at J to 4 bases, leaving 7 bases not matched to a gene. CDR1 and CDR2 (germline): SGHNT, YYREEE (reference sequence). The CDR3, as DNA: TGTGCCAGCAGCTTGGGAGGGGGCATCTCATACGAGCAGTACTTC. It codes for CASSLGGGISYEQYF.

The J gene is TRBJ1-5, the V gene TRBV20-1, with D unclear. The CDR3 covers 16 residues. From germline, CDR1 is DFQATT and CDR2 SNEGSKA (reference sequence). The ends were cut back, 5 bases at V and 0 bases at J, with 17 bases in the middle. In DNA form, the CDR3 reads TGCAGTGCTCGGCGCTGGACGGTTGATAGCAATCAGCCCCAGCATTTT. Its translation is CSARRWTVDSNQPQHF.

This clonotype was counted a few times. The chain employs TRBV20-1 and TRBJ2-7; a possible D gene is TRBD1 (6 bases). The germline V and J ends were trimmed by 2 bases and 0 bases, with 11 bases remaining between them. CDR3 length: 14 residues. CDR1 is DFQATT and CDR2 is SNEGSKA in the germline V gene (reference sequence). The CDR3 nucleotides are TGCAGTGCTAGACAGGGGTTCCCCTCCTACGAGCAGTACTTC. As protein: CSARQGFPSYEQYF.

The table lists this clonotype with a few counts. The chain combines TRBV20-1 with TRBJ2-4, with 10 bases aligning to TRBD1. With 5 bases clipped from V and 1 base from J, the junction kept 11 bases outside the gene matches. Germline CDR1 DFQATT, CDR2 SNEGSKA (reference sequence). The CDR3 spans 17 residues. The DNA for the CDR3 is TGCAGTGCTCGCCTGAGAAAGGACAGGGGGGCCAAAAACATTCAGTACTTC. Translated: CSARLRKDRGAKNIQYF.

The gene calls are TRBV6-1 and TRBJ1-1; 7 positions match TRBD1. The CDR3 length is 14 residues. CDR1 and CDR2 (germline): MNHNS, SASEGT. J lost 5 bases, V lost 10 bases, and 13 bases had no gene match. This chain's CDR3 is CAIRGLTGVTEAFF. CDR3 DNA sequence: TGTGCCATCAGGGGCCTAACAGGGGTGACTGAAGCTTTCTTT.

The CDR3 region has the DNA TGTGCCAGCAGCTTCGGGACAGGGGGCGGAAAACTGTTTTTT. Its protein product is CASSFGTGGGKLFF. V gene TRBV5-6 combines with J gene TRBJ1-4, with 12 bases identical to TRBD1. Germline V gives CDR1 SGHDT, CDR2 YYEEEE. After removal of 2 bases from V and 10 bases from J, the junction contained 3 bases not matched to a gene. This CDR3 region has 14 residues.

The genes are TRBV7-9 and TRBJ1-4; possibly TRBD1 for D (5 bases). CDR3 size: 13 residues. The V gene's germline CDR1 is SEHNR and CDR2 FQNEAQ (reference sequence). The V end was cut by 5 bases, the J end by 4 bases, with 8 bases between. CDR3 in DNA: TGTGCCAGCAGCGCGACAGTTAATGAAAAACTGTTTTTT. It translates to CASSATVNEKLFF.

This chain connects TRBV6-5 to TRBJ1-1, with D hard to call. The CDR3 sequence is 13 residues long. The V gene lost 2 bases and the J gene lost 6 bases, with 10 bases spanning the gap. CDR1 MNHEY and CDR2 SVGAGI come from the germline V gene. The chain's CDR3 is CASSYTVSAEAFF. In DNA form, the CDR3 reads TGTGCCAGCAGTTACACGGTATCCGCTGAAGCTTTCTTT.

CDR3 residues: CASSRTDSRQETQYF. In nucleotides, the CDR3 is TGTGCCAGCAGCCGGACGGACAGCCGACAAGAGACCCAGTACTTC. The J gene is TRBJ2-5, the V gene TRBV4-2, with D tentatively TRBD1 (6 bases). Trimming left V 4 bases short and J 2 bases short, with 14 bases between. The CDR3 runs to 15 residues. Germline CDR1 reads LGHNA; CDR2 reads YNFKEQ.

The sample holds one count of this clonotype. The rearrangement uses TRBV5-1 and TRBJ1-1; D is undetermined. The ends were cut back, 4 bases at V and 8 bases at J, with 15 bases in the middle. Germline V CDR1 and CDR2: SGHRS, YFSETQ. This CDR3 is 13 amino acids long. For the CDR3, the DNA is TGCGCCAGCAGCCCTGGTGGGATACAGGAAGCTTTCTTT. Residues: CASSPGGIQEAFF.

The chain has TRBV4-3 and TRBJ2-5; 12 bases are shared with TRBD2. The CDR3 runs to 19 residues. Looked up from germline, CDR1 is LGHNA and CDR2 is YSLEER. V lost 0 bases to trimming and J lost 1 base; unmatched junction nucleotides: 9. The CDR3 region is CASSQDGLAGGPVQETQYF. The CDR3 DNA reads TGCGCCAGCAGCCAAGATGGGCTAGCGGGGGGGCCAGTCCAAGAGACCCAGTACTTC.

The chain carries TRBV2 and TRBJ2-3; no clear D gene. The germline gives CDR1 SNHLY, CDR2 FYNNEI. CDR3 length equals 13 residues. With 6 bases removed from V and 0 bases from J, the gap between germline ends came to 7 bases. The CDR3 loop is CASRVASTDTQYF. CDR3 coding DNA: TGTGCCAGCAGGGTCGCTAGCACAGATACGCAGTATTTT.

The chain couples TRBV25-1 to TRBJ1-2; no firm D call. The CDR3 is 12 amino acids. Germline V gene lookup returns CDR1 MGHDK and CDR2 SYGVNS. Trimming took off 3 bases at V and 6 bases at J, with 8 bases between the two ends. The CDR3 spells CASSDVRDGYTF. The CDR3 DNA is TGTGCCAGCAGTGACGTAAGGGATGGCTACACCTTC.

The rearrangement joins TRBV7-2 to TRBJ1-2, with D perhaps TRBD1 (5 bases). Germline V gives CDR1 SGHTA, CDR2 FQGNSA. V lost 2 bases and J lost 0, with 10 bases in between. The CDR3 loop spans 15 amino acids. CDR3 sequence: CASSLPGRTNYGYTF. Here the CDR3 DNA reads TGTGCCAGCAGCTTACCGGGACGAACTAACTATGGCTACACCTTC.

This clonotype was found a few times. The V gene is TRBV4-1, the J gene TRBJ2-1; D is perhaps TRBD1 or TRBD2 (5 bases each). Trimming removed 1 base from V and 8 bases from J, with 18 bases in between. The CDR3 loop spans 16 amino acids. Germline CDR1 is MGHRA and CDR2 is YSYEKL. CDR3 nucleotides: TGCGCCAGCAGCCAAGTGGGGGTCGGGGCCAAATATGAGCAGTTCTTC. Residues: CASSQVGVGAKYEQFF.

This clonotype was observed many times. The V and J genes are TRBV12-3 or TRBV12-4 and TRBJ2-1, with D perhaps matching TRBD1 (5 bases). Trimming stripped 2 bases from V and 4 bases from J, with 6 bases between. There are 13 residues in the CDR3. DNA for the CDR3: TGTGCCAGCAGTTTAAAGGGGTACAATGAGCAGTTCTTC. Protein sequence: CASSLKGYNEQFF.